The clone carrying this T cell receptor (beta chain) was counted a few times. What it binds is unknown. These data originate in a study of response to subunit inactivated influenza vaccine. General study results and limits: Few additional T cells are recruited per seasonal influenza vaccination, authors suggested.

A single record per CDR3 protein comes from TCRdb applying MiXCR to the RT-PCR reads. The profile shows a few hundred thousand distinct CDR3 sequences, approximately 15% of them singletons. The sequence came from a man aged 50 to 59 who received an inactivated influenza vaccine. The material was PBMCs from blood, obtained 11 to 12 days after vaccination.

The DNA for the CDR3 is TGTGCCAGCAGTTACGAGACAGGGTACACCGGGGAGCTGTTTTTT. This sequence encodes CASSYETGYTGELFF. The genes are TRBV6-5 and TRBJ2-2, with 7 bases matching TRBD1. The CDR3 covers 15 residues. Trimming took 2 bases from V and 3 from J; bases not matched to a gene: 3. Germline CDR1 is MNHEY and CDR2 is SVGAGI.